These 21 T cell receptor beta chains share one sample of origin, sequenced in a study of blood T cell repertoires in COVID-19 (dated by TCRdb to 2019 to 2021). Preparation of the library involved the immunoSEQ multiplex PCR assay. Here the immuneACCESS table is served through TCRdb, limited to in-frame sequences with V and J called. Missing clones are a known gap in these copies; in checked studies unresolved V genes cover under half, and the rest lacks a known reason. The sample table contains some 220,000 clones; only one count was recorded for 83% of them. The top ten clones comprise roughly 1.3% of the sample. Sequencing was performed on peripheral blood. The receptor source for this set is a woman in her twenties or thirties with COVID-19, enrolled during active disease.

The J gene is TRBJ1-3, the V gene TRBV5-1; D is undetermined. The CDR3 length is 15 residues. Germline loops: CDR1 SGHRS, CDR2 YFSETQ. V was cut by 0 bases and J by 2 bases, with 9 bases left in between. The CDR3 DNA reads TGCGCCAGCAGCTTGGCAGGAGGAGCTGGAAACACCATATATTTT. Protein sequence: CASSLAGGAGNTIYF.

The chain has TRBV11-3 and TRBJ2-1; D may be TRBD2 (6 bases). The V gene lost 5 bases and the J gene lost 4 bases, with 18 bases spanning the gap. CDR3 length: 16 residues. Germline assignment: CDR1 SGHNT and CDR2 YENEEA. The CDR3 sequence: CASSTWDGEAYNEQFF. For the CDR3, the DNA is TGTGCCAGCAGCACTTGGGACGGGGAGGCATACAATGAGCAGTTCTTC. Combining the CDR3 with reference TRBV11-3 and TRBJ2-1 gives the whole variable domain EAGVVQSPRYKIIEKKQPVAFWCNPISGHNTLYWYLQNLGQGPELLIRYENEEAVDDSQLPKDRFSAERLKGVDSTLKIQPAELGDSAVYLCASSTWDGEAYNEQFFGPGTRLTVL.

The gene calls are TRBV11-2 and TRBJ2-7; D is ambiguous. Between the trimmed V and J ends, which lost 0 bases and 3 bases, there was a span of 9 bases. The CDR3 covers 14 residues. Germline values: CDR1 SGHAT, CDR2 FQNNGV. The CDR3 here is CASSLEPSIYEQYF. DNA for the CDR3: TGTGCCAGCAGCTTAGAACCCAGTATCTACGAGCAGTACTTC.

This chain uses TRBV4-3 with TRBJ1-2; a weak D match, TRBD1 (5 bases). V dropped 3 bases and J dropped 2 bases, with 10 bases sitting between them. The CDR3 runs 14 residues. Germline V gives CDR1 LGHNA, CDR2 YSLEER. The CDR3 DNA reads as TGCGCCAGCAGCCAGAGCAGGGTCAACTATGGCTACACCTTC. Translated, it gives CASSQSRVNYGYTF.

This chain joins TRBV2 and TRBJ1-1; the match to TRBD1 covers 7 bases. V trimming: 5 bases; J trimming: 4 bases; junction bases outside the gene matches: 4. The CDR3 sequence is 13 residues long. The germline V gene encodes CDR1 SNHLY and CDR2 FYNNEI. The CDR3 loop is CASSYRGGTEAFF. CDR3 nucleotides: TGTGCCAGCAGTTACAGGGGAGGCACTGAAGCTTTCTTT.

The chain has TRBV27 and TRBJ1-1; tentative D call: TRBD1 (5 bases). This CDR3 is 14 amino acids long. V was trimmed by 4 bases and J by 1 base, leaving 10 bases between them. Looked up from germline, CDR1 is MNHEY and CDR2 is SMNVEV (reference sequence). CDR3 loop: CASSSRQGNTEAFF. The CDR3 DNA reads TGTGCCAGCAGTTCCCGCCAGGGGAACACTGAAGCTTTCTTT.

The rearrangement links TRBV5-6 to TRBJ1-4, with TRBD1 matching over 7 bases. Germline V CDR1 and CDR2: SGHDT, YYEEEE. The ends lost 5 bases at V and 7 bases at J; junction bases unmatched: 8. This CDR3 has 14 residues. CDR3 coding DNA: TGTGCCAGCAGTTCAGACAGGGTAGCTGAAAAACTGTTTTTT. This codes for CASSSDRVAEKLFF.

The J gene is TRBJ1-1, the V gene TRBV6-5; TRBD1 might be the D (6 bases). V was pared by 6 bases and J by 5 bases, with 19 bases between. From germline, CDR1 is MNHEY and CDR2 SVGAGI. The CDR3 loop spans 15 amino acids. The CDR3 DNA reads as TGTGCCAGCAGCCGCTTCGGGGGGGCCGGGACTGAAGCTTTCTTT. Residues: CASSRFGGAGTEAFF.

The V and J genes are TRBV7-3 and TRBJ1-1, with 7 bases fitting TRBD1. The germline V gene encodes CDR1 SGHTA and CDR2 FQGTGA. The ends lost 5 bases at V and 4 bases at J; junction bases unmatched: 4. CDR3 length: 13 residues. The CDR3 region is CASSQGESTEAFF. The CDR3 coding sequence is TGTGCCAGCAGCCAGGGGGAGAGCACTGAAGCTTTCTTT.

V usage is TRBV6-2 or TRBV6-3 and J usage is TRBJ2-4; D unresolved. This CDR3 spans 14 amino acids. Per germline, CDR1 MNHEY and CDR2 SVGEGT. V was clipped by 5 bases and J by 3 bases, with 11 bases between them. DNA of the CDR3: TGTGCCAGCAGTAAGACTGCGAACAAAAACATTCAGTACTTC. It specifies CASSKTANKNIQYF.

The V and J genes are TRBV6-5 and TRBJ2-3, with 7 bases fitting TRBD1. V lost 2 bases to trimming and J lost 4 bases; unmatched junction nucleotides: 3. The CDR3 length is 14 residues. Germline V gene lookup returns CDR1 MNHEY and CDR2 SVGAGI. The CDR3 loop is CASSYTGDPDTQYF. CDR3 sequence (DNA): TGTGCCAGCAGTTACACAGGGGACCCAGATACGCAGTATTTT.

This clone occurred once. V gene TRBV6-5 combines with J gene TRBJ2-1, with TRBD2 identical over 13 bases. The CDR3 is made up of 12 amino acids. Germline CDR1 is MNHEY and CDR2 is SVGAGI. The J segment lost 12 bases and the V segment lost 8 bases, leaving 4 bases of the junction unmatched. CDR3 coding DNA: TGTGCCAGCCAAGGGACTAGCGGGATGCAGTTCTTC. Residues: CASQGTSGMQFF.

The chain links TRBV9 to TRBJ2-1, with 12 nucleotides matching TRBD1. Germline V gene lookup returns CDR1 SGDLS and CDR2 YYNGEE. V was clipped by 4 bases and J by 6 bases; unmatched bases: 8. There are 16 residues in the CDR3. The CDR3: CASSYAGTGGLNEQFF. The CDR3 DNA sequence: TGTGCCAGCAGCTATGCCGGGACAGGGGGCCTCAATGAGCAGTTCTTC.

V usage is TRBV19 and J usage is TRBJ2-2; TRBD1 agrees at 7 bases. This CDR3 comprises 14 residues. Germline CDR1 LNHDA, CDR2 SQIVND (reference sequence). The J segment lost 4 bases and the V segment lost 7 bases, leaving 6 bases of the junction unmatched. The CDR3 region is CASTGTVLTGELFF. The CDR3 nucleotides are TGTGCCAGTACCGGGACAGTCCTCACCGGGGAGCTGTTTTTT.

The chain joins TRBV5-5 to TRBJ1-5; 7 bases are shared with TRBD1. J gave up 3 bases and V 4 bases, and 7 bases lay outside the gene matches. Germline CDR1 and CDR2: SGHKS and YYEKEE (reference sequence). This CDR3 has 15 residues. In DNA, the CDR3 is TGTGCCAGCAGCCCACAGGGGATTATCAATCAGCCCCAGCATTTT. It specifies CASSPQGIINQPQHF.

This chain uses TRBV19 with TRBJ2-3, with 13 bases fitting TRBD2. The CDR3 has 16 residues. Germline CDR1 LNHDA, CDR2 SQIVND (reference sequence). V dropped 5 bases and J dropped 4; count of bases not matched to a gene: 6. The CDR3 nucleotides read TGTGCCAGTAGTGCAAGGGGACTAGCGGGATCAGATACGCAGTATTTT. It translates to CASSARGLAGSDTQYF.

The V gene is TRBV28, the J gene TRBJ2-5; D call uncertain. Germline CDR1 MDHEN, CDR2 SYDVKM. Trimming left V 2 bases short and J 4 bases short, with 8 bases between. This CDR3 has 13 residues. The CDR3 DNA reads TGTGCCAGCAGTTTACGGGTAATAGAGACCCAGTACTTC. This gives the protein CASSLRVIETQYF.

J is TRBJ2-5 and V is TRBV18, with D unclear. The CDR3 is 14 amino acids. The V end was cut by 3 bases, the J end by 0 bases, with 8 bases between. From germline, CDR1 is KGHSH and CDR2 LQKENI. The CDR3, as DNA: TGTGCCAGCTCACCTCTAGAGTACCAAGAGACCCAGTACTTC. It yields the protein CASSPLEYQETQYF. Drawing the rest from reference TRBV18 and TRBJ2-5, the complete variable domain is NAGVMQNPRHLVRRRGQEARLRCSPMKGHSHVYWYRQLPEEGLKFMVYLQKENIIDESGMPKERFSAEFPKEGPSILRIQQVVRGDSAAYFCASSPLEYQETQYFGPGTRLLVL.

The CDR3, as DNA: TGTGCCAGCAGCTTAGTTCCTAGCGGGCCCTACGAGCAGTACTTC. Translation: CASSLVPSGPYEQYF. The chain recombines TRBV7-2 with TRBJ2-7; 8 bases are a match to TRBD2. V shed 1 base, J shed 2 bases, and the junction held 4 bases outside the gene matches. The CDR3 spans 15 residues. The germline V gene has CDR1 SGHTA and CDR2 FQGNSA.

V gene TRBV5-6 combines with J gene TRBJ2-7; TRBD2 matches at 15 bases. The CDR3 is 16 residues long. CDR1 SGHDT and CDR2 YYEEEE come from the germline V gene. Trimming took 3 bases from V and 5 from J; bases not matched to a gene: 6. Here the CDR3 reads CASSWGLAGGMDEQYF. The CDR3 DNA is TGTGCCAGCAGCTGGGGACTAGCGGGAGGAATGGACGAGCAGTACTTC.

This clone came up a few times. This chain connects TRBV5-1 to TRBJ1-1, with no clear D. Germline assignment: CDR1 SGHRS and CDR2 YFSETQ. Trimming shortened V by 2 bases and J by 1 base, and 6 bases separated the two germline ends. CDR3 length equals 13 residues. The CDR3, as DNA: TGCGCCAGCAGCTTCAACAGGAACACTGAAGCTTTCTTT. Translating gives CASSFNRNTEAFF.